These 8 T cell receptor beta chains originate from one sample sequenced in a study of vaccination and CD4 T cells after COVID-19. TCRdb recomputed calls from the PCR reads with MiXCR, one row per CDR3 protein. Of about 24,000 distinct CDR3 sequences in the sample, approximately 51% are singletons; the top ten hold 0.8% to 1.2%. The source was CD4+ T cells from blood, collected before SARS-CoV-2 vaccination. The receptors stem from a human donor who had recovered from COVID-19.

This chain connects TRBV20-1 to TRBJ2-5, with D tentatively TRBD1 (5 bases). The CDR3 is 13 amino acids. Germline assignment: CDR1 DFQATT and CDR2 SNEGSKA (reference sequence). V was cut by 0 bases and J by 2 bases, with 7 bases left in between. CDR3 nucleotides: TGCAGTGCTAGAGAGAACAGGCAAGAGACCCAGTACTTC. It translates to CSARENRQETQYF.

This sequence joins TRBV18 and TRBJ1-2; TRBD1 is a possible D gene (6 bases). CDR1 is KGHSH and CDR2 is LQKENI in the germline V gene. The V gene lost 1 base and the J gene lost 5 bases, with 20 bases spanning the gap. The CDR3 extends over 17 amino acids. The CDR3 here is CASSPRAYRDGEYGYTF. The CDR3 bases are TGTGCCAGCTCACCACGGGCGTACAGGGATGGAGAGTATGGCTACACCTTC.

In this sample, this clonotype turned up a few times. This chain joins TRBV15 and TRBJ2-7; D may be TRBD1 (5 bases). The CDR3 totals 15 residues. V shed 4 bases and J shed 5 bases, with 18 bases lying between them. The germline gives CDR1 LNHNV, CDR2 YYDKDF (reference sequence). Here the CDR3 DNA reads TGTGCCACCAGCATTTTCGGACAAAGCAGCGACGAGCAGTACTTC. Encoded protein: CATSIFGQSSDEQYF.

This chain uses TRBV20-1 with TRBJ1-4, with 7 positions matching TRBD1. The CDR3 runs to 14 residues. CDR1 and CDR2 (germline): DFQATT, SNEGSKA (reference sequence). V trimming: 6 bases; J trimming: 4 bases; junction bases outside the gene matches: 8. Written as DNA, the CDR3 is TGCAGTGCAACCGACAGGGCCAATAATGAAAAACTGTTTTTT. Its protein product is CSATDRANNEKLFF.

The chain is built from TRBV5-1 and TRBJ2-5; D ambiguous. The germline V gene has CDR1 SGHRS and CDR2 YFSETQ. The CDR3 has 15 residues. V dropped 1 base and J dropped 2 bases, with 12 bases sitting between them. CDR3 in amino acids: CASSLWRRRQETQYF. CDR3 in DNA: TGCGCCAGCAGCTTGTGGAGACGGCGACAAGAGACCCAGTACTTC.

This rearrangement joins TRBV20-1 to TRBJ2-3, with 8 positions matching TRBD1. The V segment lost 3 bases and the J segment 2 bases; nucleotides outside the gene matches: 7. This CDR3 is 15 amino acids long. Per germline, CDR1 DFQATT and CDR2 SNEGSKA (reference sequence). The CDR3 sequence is CSARGQASYTDTQYF. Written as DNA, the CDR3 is TGCAGTGCTAGGGGACAGGCTAGTTACACAGATACGCAGTATTTT.

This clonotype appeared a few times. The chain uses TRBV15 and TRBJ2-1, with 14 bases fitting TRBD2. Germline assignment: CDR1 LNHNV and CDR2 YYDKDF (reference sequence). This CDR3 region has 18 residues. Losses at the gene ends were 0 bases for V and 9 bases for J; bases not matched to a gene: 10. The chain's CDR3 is CATSRDRLAGGPRSEQFF. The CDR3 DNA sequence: TGTGCCACCAGCAGAGATAGACTAGCGGGAGGGCCGAGGTCTGAGCAGTTCTTC.

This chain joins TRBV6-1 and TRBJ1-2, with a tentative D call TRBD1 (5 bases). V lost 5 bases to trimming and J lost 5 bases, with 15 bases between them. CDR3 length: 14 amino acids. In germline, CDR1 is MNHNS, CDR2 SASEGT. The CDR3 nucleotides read TGTGCCAGCAGTCCACGACCTGGGGGATATGGCTACACCTTC. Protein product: CASSPRPGGYGYTF.